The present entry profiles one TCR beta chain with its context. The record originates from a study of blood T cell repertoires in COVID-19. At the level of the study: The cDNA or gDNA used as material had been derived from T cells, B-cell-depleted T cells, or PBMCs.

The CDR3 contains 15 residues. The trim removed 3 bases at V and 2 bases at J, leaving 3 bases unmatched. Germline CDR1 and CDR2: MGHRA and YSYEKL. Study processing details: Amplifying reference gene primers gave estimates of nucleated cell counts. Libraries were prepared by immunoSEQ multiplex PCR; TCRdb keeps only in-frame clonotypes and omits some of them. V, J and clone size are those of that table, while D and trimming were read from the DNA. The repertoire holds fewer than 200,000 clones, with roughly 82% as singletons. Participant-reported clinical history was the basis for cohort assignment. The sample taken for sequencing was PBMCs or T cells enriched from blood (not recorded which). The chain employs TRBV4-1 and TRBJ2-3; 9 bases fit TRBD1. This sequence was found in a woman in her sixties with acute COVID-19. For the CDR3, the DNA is TGCGCCAGCAGCCATCGACAGGGGGACACAGATACGCAGTATTTT. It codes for CASSHRQGDTDTQYF.